One sample yielded the 31 T cell receptor beta chains listed below, sequenced in a study of T cell repertoires in cytomegalovirus infection. TCRdb reprocessed the reads via MiXCR and lists one record per CDR3 protein. The repertoire holds 150,000 or so distinct CDR3 sequences, with 20% to 30% as singletons. The sample was PBMCs. The receptor source for this set is a human donor in good health (CMV status not recorded). Some clones in this sample may be carry-over from other donors' samples.

The CDR3 region is CASKLSASYNEQFF. The DNA for the CDR3 is TGTGCCAGCAAGTTGTCCGCCTCGTACAATGAGCAGTTCTTC. This chain links TRBV11-2 with TRBJ2-1; D is unclear. Germline CDR1 SGHAT, CDR2 FQNNGV. Trimming shortened V by 7 bases and J by 4 bases, and 14 bases separated the two germline ends. The CDR3 is 14 amino acids. The variable domain in full, with the rest retrieved from reference TRBV11-2 and TRBJ2-1, is EAGVAQSPRYKIIEKRQSVAFWCNPISGHATLYWYQQILGQGPKLLIQFQNNGVVDDSQLPKDRFSAERLKGVDSTLKIQPAKLEDSAVYLCASKLSASYNEQFFGPGTRLTVL.

The table lists this clonotype with a few counts. This chain links TRBV25-1 with TRBJ2-2; 7 positions match TRBD2. Per the germline V gene, CDR1 is MGHDK and CDR2 is SYGVNS. V trimming: 4 bases; J trimming: 14 bases; junction bases outside the gene matches: 4. The CDR3 runs to 11 residues. Here the CDR3 reads CASSVGGSLFF. CDR3 DNA sequence: TGTGCCAGCAGTGTCGGGGGGTCACTGTTTTTT.

The rearrangement uses TRBV7-4 and TRBJ2-7; D ambiguous. Germline-derived CDR1 and CDR2 are SGHVT and SQSDAQ. The ends were cut back, 2 bases at V and 2 bases at J, with 7 bases in the middle. The CDR3 covers 13 residues. CDR3 DNA: TGTGCCAGCAGCTTACCCCAGGCCTACGAGCAGTACTTC. Amino acids: CASSLPQAYEQYF.

This clonotype came up many times. The CDR3: CASSVRQDHEQYF. CDR3 bases: TGTGCCAGCAGTGTGAGACAGGACCACGAGCAGTACTTC. This chain joins TRBV28 and TRBJ2-7; the D gene is possibly TRBD1 (6 bases). The V and J ends lost 5 bases and 5 bases respectively, with 13 bases between them. Germline V gene sequence: CDR1 MDHEN, CDR2 SYDVKM. The CDR3 covers 13 residues.

This clonotype has at least ten counts. The V and J genes are TRBV7-2 and TRBJ1-1, with D uncertain. The CDR3 length is 15 residues. Germline CDR1 is SGHTA and CDR2 is FQGNSA. V lost 3 bases and J 5 bases, leaving 16 bases between the germline ends. The CDR3 nucleotides read TGTGCCAGCAGCTTCGAATCGTCCGATGAGACTGAAGCTTTCTTT. It translates to CASSFESSDETEAFF.

This clonotype is medium-sized within its sample. V usage is TRBV28 and J usage is TRBJ2-1; 8 positions match TRBD2. V dropped 1 base and J dropped 0; count of bases not matched to a gene: 2. CDR3 length: 16 amino acids. Germline CDR1 is MDHEN and CDR2 is SYDVKM. The CDR3 here is CASSLSAGGSYNEQFF. CDR3 sequence (DNA): TGTGCCAGCAGTTTATCCGCGGGGGGCTCCTACAATGAGCAGTTCTTC.

The sample holds many counts of this clonotype. The V call is TRBV28, the J call TRBJ1-1; D is unclear. V lost 7 bases and J lost 4, with 16 bases in between. The length of the CDR3 is 14 residues. The germline CDR1 and CDR2 sequences are MDHEN and SYDVKM. CDR3 in amino acids: CASNTPVSGTEAFF. Here the CDR3 DNA reads TGTGCCAGCAACACTCCCGTTTCGGGCACTGAAGCTTTCTTT. Supplemented by reference TRBV28 and TRBJ1-1, the full variable domain reads DVKVTQSSRYLVKRTGEKVFLECVQDMDHENMFWYRQDPGLGLRLIYFSYDVKMKEKGDIPEGYSVSREKKERFSLILESASTNQTSMYLCASNTPVSGTEAFFGQGTRLTVV.

The gene calls are TRBV7-9 and TRBJ2-7; possibly TRBD1 for D (6 bases). The V and J ends lost 4 bases and 0 bases respectively, with 10 bases between them. This CDR3 is built from 14 residues. The germline CDR1 and CDR2 sequences are SEHNR and FQNEAQ (reference sequence). CDR3 in amino acids: CASSSGQISYEQYF. The CDR3 DNA is TGTGCCAGCAGCTCCGGACAGATCTCCTACGAGCAGTACTTC.

This clonotype was observed a handful of times. The V call is TRBV6-2 or TRBV6-3, the J call TRBJ2-7, with D possibly TRBD1 on 6 matching bases. CDR1 and CDR2 from the germline V gene are MNHEY and SVGEGT. The CDR3 is 12 residues long. V was trimmed by 2 bases and J by 5 bases, leaving 7 bases between them. Written as DNA, the CDR3 is TGTGCCAGCAGTTACGCAGGGGACGAGCAGTACTTC. It yields the protein CASSYAGDEQYF.

This clonotype has a count of ten or more. The chain joins TRBV12-3 or TRBV12-4 to TRBJ1-3; the D is unclear. Trimming removed 2 bases from V and 2 bases from J, with 10 bases in between. CDR3 length: 15 residues. In nucleotides, the CDR3 is TGTGCCAGCAGTTTACGCCCTACGCCTGGAAACACCATATATTTT. This sequence encodes CASSLRPTPGNTIYF.

This clonotype was counted only a few times. This chain links TRBV6-6 with TRBJ2-1, with 13 nucleotides matching TRBD2. Losses at the gene ends were 5 bases for V and 10 bases for J; bases not matched to a gene: 8. CDR1 MNHNY and CDR2 SVGAGI come from the germline V gene (reference sequence). The CDR3 spans 15 residues. The CDR3 region is CASSGGLAGVGEQFF. As DNA, the CDR3 is TGTGCCAGCAGTGGAGGACTAGCGGGAGTCGGGGAGCAGTTCTTC.

The sample holds many counts of this clonotype. CDR3 nucleotide sequence: TGTGCCAGCAGCTTGCTGGGCGGGGGTACTTTTGAGCAGTTCTTC. Encoded protein: CASSLLGGGTFEQFF. The chain combines TRBV11-2 with TRBJ2-1, with 7 bases that match TRBD2. The CDR3 has 15 residues. J lost 9 bases, V lost 3 bases, and 11 bases had no gene match. Germline CDR1 is SGHAT and CDR2 is FQNNGV.

Ten or more counts support this clonotype. V is TRBV7-6 and J is TRBJ2-5, with 8 nucleotides matching TRBD1. This CDR3 is 13 amino acids long. Germline loops: CDR1 SGHVS, CDR2 FNYEAQ. V dropped 3 bases and J dropped 5; count of bases not matched to a gene: 2. The CDR3 DNA is TGTGCCAGCAGCTTGGACAGGGTCGAGACCCAGTACTTC. Amino acid sequence: CASSLDRVETQYF.

This clonotype has a count of ten or more. This chain connects TRBV7-6 to TRBJ2-7; 10 bases agree with TRBD2. Germline V gene sequence: CDR1 SGHVS, CDR2 FNYEAQ. CDR3 length equals 14 residues. J lost 3 bases, V lost 5 bases, and 4 bases had no gene match. This chain's CDR3 is CASSEASGSYEQYF. CDR3 DNA: TGTGCCAGCAGCGAAGCTAGCGGGAGCTACGAGCAGTACTTC.

This rearrangement joins TRBV12-3 or TRBV12-4 to TRBJ2-3; TRBD2 matches at 9 bases. CDR3 length: 19 residues. With V trimmed by 2 bases and J by 6 bases, 18 bases remained unmatched. The CDR3 protein is CASSLPIVSGGRVADTQYF. The CDR3 DNA reads TGTGCCAGCAGTTTACCCATTGTTAGCGGGGGACGGGTAGCGGATACGCAGTATTTT.

This clonotype was seen more than once but under ten times. The chain joins TRBV7-3 to TRBJ1-1, with a tentative D call TRBD1 (5 bases). V lost 2 bases, J lost 3 bases, and 10 bases lay in between. CDR1 is SGHTA, CDR2 FQGTGA, per germline. The CDR3 has 14 amino acids. The CDR3 coding sequence is TGTGCCAGCAGCTTACAGGGTTGGGACACTGAAGCTTTCTTT. The encoded protein is CASSLQGWDTEAFF.

This clonotype was seen repeatedly, ten times or more. The chain uses TRBV7-2 and TRBJ2-3, with a weak D call TRBD2 (7 bases). The CDR3 is made up of 15 amino acids. CDR1 and CDR2 from the germline V gene are SGHTA and FQGNSA. Trimming took 3 bases from V and 2 from J, leaving 12 bases between them. CDR3 amino acids: CASSFEGGFTDTQYF. The CDR3 DNA is TGTGCCAGCAGCTTCGAGGGGGGGTTCACAGATACGCAGTATTTT.

This clonotype qualifies as medium-sized. The chain carries TRBV6-6 and TRBJ1-5; weak D call: TRBD1 (5 bases). The V end lost 5 bases, the J end lost 2 bases, and 13 bases lay between the germline ends. Germline V CDR1 and CDR2: MNHNY, SVGAGI (reference sequence). The CDR3 is 15 residues long. The CDR3 sequence: CASSPPGSRNQPQHF. CDR3 nucleotide sequence: TGTGCCAGCAGTCCTCCAGGGTCCCGCAATCAGCCCCAGCATTTT.

Concerning this clonotype: This may be a read error, as it is one base from a much larger clone. The chain joins TRBV7-2 to TRBJ1-2; D might be TRBD1 (5 bases). Germline-derived CDR1 and CDR2 are SGHTA and FQGNSA. This CDR3 region has 13 residues. CDR3 sequence (DNA): TGTGCCAGCAGCTTAGTAGGGGACGGCGGCTGCACCTTC. It codes for CASSLVGDGGCTF.

This clonotype was detected ten times or more. The J gene is TRBJ2-7, the V gene TRBV7-2, with 10 bases that match TRBD2. The CDR3 consists of 16 residues. V lost 0 bases, J lost 6 bases, and 8 bases stayed unmatched. Germline assignment: CDR1 SGHTA and CDR2 FQGNSA. The CDR3 DNA is TGTGCCAGCAGCTTAGCGCTGTCTAGCGGGAGTTCCGAGCAGTACTTC. The encoded protein is CASSLALSSGSSEQYF.

This clonotype showed up many times. The genes are TRBV7-2 and TRBJ2-2; D gene ambiguous. In germline, CDR1 is SGHTA, CDR2 FQGNSA. Trimming left V 2 bases short and J 8 bases short, with 9 bases between. The CDR3 length is 13 residues. Here the CDR3 reads CASSLLSGGELFF. CDR3 bases: TGTGCCAGCAGCTTACTATCTGGTGGGGAGCTGTTTTTT.

V and J are TRBV2 and TRBJ1-5; D is unresolved. Trimming cost V 1 base and J 0 bases, with 7 bases left between them. CDR1 and CDR2 from the germline V gene are SNHLY and FYNNEI. This CDR3 contains 15 residues. Here the CDR3 DNA reads TGTGCCAGCAGTGAAGGGGAAAATAGCAATCAGCCCCAGCATTTT. It yields the protein CASSEGENSNQPQHF.

V is TRBV28 and J is TRBJ1-2; unclear D gene. The germline V and J ends were trimmed by 6 bases and 8 bases, with 19 bases remaining between them. Germline V gene sequence: CDR1 MDHEN, CDR2 SYDVKM. The CDR3 contains 14 residues. DNA for the CDR3: TGTGCCAGCAGCCAAAGAAACTGGTTCGGCGGCTACACCTTC. Its translation: CASSQRNWFGGYTF.

The genes are TRBV27 and TRBJ1-3, with D possibly matching TRBD1 (5 bases). Per germline, CDR1 MNHEY and CDR2 SMNVEV (reference sequence). Deletions cut 0 bases from V and 4 bases from J, with 10 bases between. CDR3 length equals 15 residues. CDR3 coding DNA: TGTGCCAGCAGTTTATCCAGGGTCGGAGGAAACACCATATATTTT. Its translation is CASSLSRVGGNTIYF.

The chain joins TRBV18 to TRBJ2-7, with D perhaps matching TRBD1 (5 bases). CDR3 length equals 13 residues. The V gene lost 3 bases and the J gene lost 2 bases, with 8 bases spanning the gap. In germline, CDR1 is KGHSH, CDR2 LQKENI. The DNA for the CDR3 is TGTGCCAGCTCACCCCGACAGCCCTACGAGCAGTACTTC. This gives the protein CASSPRQPYEQYF.

As to this clonotype: An end of the junction does not agree with germline; a read error may underlie this. This chain links TRBV14 with TRBJ1-2; D gene ambiguous. Germline CDR1 reads SGHDN; CDR2 reads FVKESK. The CDR3 extends over 13 amino acids. The chain's CDR3 is CASSQVGPYDYTF. Here the CDR3 DNA reads TGTGCCAGCAGCCAGGTTGGCCCTTATGACTACACCTTC.

This clonotype was recorded at least ten times. The chain has TRBV7-9 and TRBJ1-1; 7 bases line up with TRBD1. The CDR3 runs to 12 residues. Germline CDR1 SEHNR, CDR2 FQNEAQ (reference sequence). V lost 5 bases, J lost 7 bases, and 4 bases stayed unmatched. CDR3 in DNA: TGTGCCAGCAGCCCGGACAGGCATGAAGCTTTCTTT. This sequence encodes CASSPDRHEAFF.

This clonotype was observed at least ten times. The chain couples TRBV28 to TRBJ1-6, with a tentative D call TRBD1 (5 bases). V was cut by 4 bases and J by 7 bases, with 17 bases left in between. This CDR3 region has 16 residues. In germline, CDR1 is MDHEN, CDR2 SYDVKM. CDR3 region: CASSYSRGQGNSPLHF. In DNA, the CDR3 is TGTGCCAGCAGTTACTCTAGGGGCCAGGGAAATTCACCCCTCCACTTT.

The genes are TRBV12-3 or TRBV12-4 and TRBJ1-1; 7 bases fit TRBD1. This CDR3 is 16 amino acids long. V lost 6 bases to trimming and J lost 2 bases; unmatched junction nucleotides: 12. DNA of the CDR3: TGTGCCAGCAGGGGGGAACCGGGACAGCTCAACACTGAAGCTTTCTTT. Amino acid sequence: CASRGEPGQLNTEAFF.

The chain employs TRBV20-1 and TRBJ2-3; 9 nucleotides align to TRBD2. V was pared by 1 base and J by 6 bases, with 2 bases of the junction left unmatched. CDR1 is DFQATT, CDR2 SNEGSKA, per germline (reference sequence). The CDR3 loop spans 13 amino acids. CDR3 residues: CSARVAGGDTQYF. CDR3 bases: TGCAGTGCTAGAGTGGCGGGAGGGGATACGCAGTATTTT.

As concerns this clonotype: The junction shows a germline mismatch at one end, possibly a read error. The chain is built from TRBV7-6 and TRBJ2-2; TRBD1 aligns across 10 bases. This CDR3 contains 14 residues. Germline-derived CDR1 and CDR2 are SGHVS and FNYEAQ. The CDR3 DNA follows: TGTGCTAGCAGCCCGGGACAGGGGCACGGGGAGCTGTTTTTT. The encoded protein is CASSPGQGHGELFF. The full variable domain, with the rest looked up from reference TRBV7-6 and TRBJ2-2, is GAGVSQSPRYKVTKRGQDVALRCDPISGHVSLYWYRQALGQGPEFLTYFNYEAQQDKSGLPNDRFSAERPEGSISTLTIQRTEQRDSAMYRCASSPGQGHGELFFGEGSRLTVL.